This T cell receptor (beta chain) was identified during a study of blood T cell repertoires in COVID-19 (dated by TCRdb to 2018 to 2021). Study-wide context: Collaborator samples came from the United States, Italy and Spain and covered acute and convalescent phases of COVID-19. The material from the prospective study consisted of cDNA or gDNA derived from T cells, B-cell-depleted T cells, or PBMCs. Sample metadata almost always included a de-identified subject ID, COVID-19 status, age in years and sex. The repertoires were made available in a free public database intended to serve as a resource for research on the immune response to SARS-CoV-2. Deeply sampled blood TCRbeta repertoires from subjects exposed to, actively infected with, or recovered from COVID-19 were included in the dataset. Samples came from the ongoing ImmuneRACE study (first 160 participants) plus 1,254 subjects from 6 global collaborators. HLA class I and class II types, where available, came from metadata supplied by the sample provider rather than from assay-based typing. General findings and caveats noted by the study authors: The amount of clinical and demographic metadata varied by source and participant and was provided uncurated.

Concerning this clone: The target of this receptor is not known. The sample holds no much larger clone one base away, and base qualities are not on file.

The collaborating institutions used their own protocols to collect whole blood in K2EDTA tubes. For TCRbeta analysis, collaborators shipped samples in one of three forms: frozen whole blood, isolated PBMCs, or DNA extracted from either of those sample types. The immunoSEQ Assay, a bias-controlled multiplex PCR, was used to amplify TCRbeta CDR3 regions from genomic DNA. The authors' pipeline ran thus. The number of nucleated cells in each sample was estimated by amplification of reference gene primers within the assay. To quantify the absolute abundance of each unique TCRbeta CDR3 rearrangement, sequence reads were collapsed and filtered. For each sample, productive Simpson clonality was calculated as the square root of Simpson's diversity index across productive rearrangements. TCRdb's version of the immuneACCESS table is confined to in-frame rearrangements and falls short of the full clone set. An unresolved V gene accounts for under half of the shortfall where checked; the remainder is of unknown origin. For V, J and clone size, that table is used; D and trimming come from the DNA. Across this sample there are roughly 61,000 clones, with 80% to 95% seen only once. The ten largest clonotypes hold over 2% of the sample.

CDR1 and CDR2, looked up from the germline V gene, are MDHEN and SYDVKM. The CDR3 has 13 amino acids, counting the end cysteine and phenylalanine. Of all the DNA, just the CDR3 is kept, 39 bases in frame from base 1. The V end loses 3 bases and the J end loses 4 bases, and a stretch of 9 bases separates them. The chain is assembled from TRBV28 and TRBJ1-1, with no confidently assigned D gene. The source is a man aged 55 to 69 with acute or convalescent COVID-19. Sequencing input: peripheral blood. CDR3 region: CASSFPGSTEAFF. At the DNA level, the sequence is TGTGCCAGCAGTTTTCCGGGGAGCACTGAAGCTTTCTTT.